The TCR beta chain described here comes from a study of breast tumors, draining lymph nodes, adjacent tissues. Study-wide points: Tumor repertoires ranked between lymph nodes and nontumor tissue in diversity, with V and J gene preferences. Findings are consistent with lymph node origin and intratumoral expansion of most tumor T cells. Tumor T cell lymph node origin was a supported hypothesis, not proven. Compared with basal-like, luminal-like tumors shared significantly more repertoire with nontumor tissue.

One entry per CDR3 protein, called by TCRdb with MiXCR from the multiplex PCR reads. The repertoire holds approximately 13,000 distinct CDR3 sequences, with roughly two thirds as singletons. The V gene lost 2 bases and the J gene lost 5 bases, with 16 bases spanning the gap. The CDR3 loop spans 15 amino acids. As concerns this clonotype: Its antigen is currently unknown.

The sample consisted of tumor-adjacent breast tissue. The V and J genes are TRBV12-3 or TRBV12-4 and TRBJ2-7; a possible D gene is TRBD2 (5 bases). This sequence originates from a female donor with breast cancer. Some clones in this sample may be carry-over from other donors' samples. CDR3 sequence: CASSLLSPGENEQYF. CDR3 DNA sequence: TGTGCCAGCAGTTTACTATCTCCCGGGGAAAACGAGCAGTACTTC.